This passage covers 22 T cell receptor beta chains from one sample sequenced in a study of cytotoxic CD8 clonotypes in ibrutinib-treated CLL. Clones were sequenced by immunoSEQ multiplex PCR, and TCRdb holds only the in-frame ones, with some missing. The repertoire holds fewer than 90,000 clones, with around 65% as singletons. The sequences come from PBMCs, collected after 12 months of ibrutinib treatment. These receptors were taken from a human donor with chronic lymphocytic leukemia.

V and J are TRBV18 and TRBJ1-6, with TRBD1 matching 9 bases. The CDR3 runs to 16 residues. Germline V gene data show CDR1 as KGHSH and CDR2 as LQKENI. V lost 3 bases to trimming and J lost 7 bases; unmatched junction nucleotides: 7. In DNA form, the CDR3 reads TGTGCCAGCTCACCCGTCGGGACAGGGTCGAATTCACCCCTCCACTTT. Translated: CASSPVGTGSNSPLHF.

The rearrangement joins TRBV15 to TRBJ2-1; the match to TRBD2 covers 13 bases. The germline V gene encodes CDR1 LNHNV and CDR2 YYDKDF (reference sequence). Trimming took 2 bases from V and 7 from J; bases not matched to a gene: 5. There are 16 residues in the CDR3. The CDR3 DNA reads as TGTGCCACCAGCAGAAGACTAGCGGGGGGAGGAAATGAGCAGTTCTTC. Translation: CATSRRLAGGGNEQFF.

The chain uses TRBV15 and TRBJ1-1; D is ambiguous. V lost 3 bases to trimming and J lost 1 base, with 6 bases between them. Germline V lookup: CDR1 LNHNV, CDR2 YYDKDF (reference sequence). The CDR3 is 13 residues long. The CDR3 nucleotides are TGTGCCACCAGCAGGGGCAGGAACACTGAAGCTTTCTTT. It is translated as CATSRGRNTEAFF.

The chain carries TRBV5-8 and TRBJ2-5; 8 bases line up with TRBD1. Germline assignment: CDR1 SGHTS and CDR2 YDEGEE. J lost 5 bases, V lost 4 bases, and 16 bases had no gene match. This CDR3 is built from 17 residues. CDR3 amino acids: CASSLIFRDRFLETQYF. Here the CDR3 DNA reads TGTGCCAGCAGCCTTATCTTTCGGGACAGGTTCTTGGAGACCCAGTACTTC.

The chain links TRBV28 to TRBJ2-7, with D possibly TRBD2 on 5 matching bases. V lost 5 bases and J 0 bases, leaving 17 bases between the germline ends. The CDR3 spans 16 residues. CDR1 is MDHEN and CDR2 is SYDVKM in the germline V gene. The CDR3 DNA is TGTGCCAGCAGTCCTTCGGAGGCGGTCAGCTCCTACGAGCAGTACTTC. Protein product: CASSPSEAVSSYEQYF.

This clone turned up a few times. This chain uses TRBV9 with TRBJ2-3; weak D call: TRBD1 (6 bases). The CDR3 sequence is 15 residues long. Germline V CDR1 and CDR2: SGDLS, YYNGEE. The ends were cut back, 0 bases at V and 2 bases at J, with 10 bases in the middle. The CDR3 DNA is TGTGCCAGCAGCGTAGGTAACAGGGCCACAGATACGCAGTATTTT. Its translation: CASSVGNRATDTQYF.

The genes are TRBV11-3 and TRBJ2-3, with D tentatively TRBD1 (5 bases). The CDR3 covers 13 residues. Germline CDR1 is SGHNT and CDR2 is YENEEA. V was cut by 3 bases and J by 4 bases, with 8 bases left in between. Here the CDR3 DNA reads TGTGCCAGCAGCTTGGCAGGGCCAGATACGCAGTATTTT. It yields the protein CASSLAGPDTQYF.

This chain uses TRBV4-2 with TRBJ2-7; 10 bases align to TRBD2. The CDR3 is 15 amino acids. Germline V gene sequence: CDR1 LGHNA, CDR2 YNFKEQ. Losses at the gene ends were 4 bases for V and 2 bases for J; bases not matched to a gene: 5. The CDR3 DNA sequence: TGTGCCAGCAGCCGATCGAGCGGGGGGGCCTACGAGCAGTACTTC. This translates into CASSRSSGGAYEQYF.

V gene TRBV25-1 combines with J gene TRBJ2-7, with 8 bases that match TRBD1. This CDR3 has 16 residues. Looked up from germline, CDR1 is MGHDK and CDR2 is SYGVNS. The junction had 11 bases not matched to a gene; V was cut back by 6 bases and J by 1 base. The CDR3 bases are TGTGCCAGCAGCCCCGCAGGGGGCATCCGATCCTACGAGCAGTACTTC. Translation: CASSPAGGIRSYEQYF.

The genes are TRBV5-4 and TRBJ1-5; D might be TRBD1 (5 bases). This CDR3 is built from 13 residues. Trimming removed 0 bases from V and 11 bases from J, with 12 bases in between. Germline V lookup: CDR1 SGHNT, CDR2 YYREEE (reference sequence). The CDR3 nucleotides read TGTGCCAGCAGCTTGGACCCACGGGGGACCCAGCATTTT. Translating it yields CASSLDPRGTQHF.

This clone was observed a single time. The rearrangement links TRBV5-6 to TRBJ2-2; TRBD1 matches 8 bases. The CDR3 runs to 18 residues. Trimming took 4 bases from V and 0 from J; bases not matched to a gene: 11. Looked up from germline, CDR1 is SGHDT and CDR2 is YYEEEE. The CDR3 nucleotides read TGTGCCAGCAGCCACTTCTCAGGACAGGGACCGAACACCGGGGAGCTGTTTTTT. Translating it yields CASSHFSGQGPNTGELFF.

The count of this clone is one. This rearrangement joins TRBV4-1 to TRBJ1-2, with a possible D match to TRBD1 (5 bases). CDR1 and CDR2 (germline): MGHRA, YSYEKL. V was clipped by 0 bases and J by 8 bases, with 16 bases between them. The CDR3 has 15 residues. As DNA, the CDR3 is TGCGCCAGCAGCCAAGAGATCCTAACTTACAGGGGCTACACCTTC. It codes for CASSQEILTYRGYTF.

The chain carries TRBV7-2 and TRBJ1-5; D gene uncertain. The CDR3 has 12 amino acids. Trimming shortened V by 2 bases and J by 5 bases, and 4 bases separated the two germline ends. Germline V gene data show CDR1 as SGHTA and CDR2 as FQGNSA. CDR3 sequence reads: CASSLMDQPQHF. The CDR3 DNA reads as TGTGCCAGCAGCTTAATGGATCAGCCCCAGCATTTT.

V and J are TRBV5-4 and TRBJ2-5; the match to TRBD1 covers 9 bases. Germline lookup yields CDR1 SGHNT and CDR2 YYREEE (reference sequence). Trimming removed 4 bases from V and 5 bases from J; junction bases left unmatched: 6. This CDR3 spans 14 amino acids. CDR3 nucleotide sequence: TGTGCCAGCAGCCGGACAGGGGTTGAGGAGACCCAGTACTTC. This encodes CASSRTGVEETQYF. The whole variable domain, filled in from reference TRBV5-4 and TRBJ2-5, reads ETGVTQSPTHLIKTRGQQVTLRCSSQSGHNTVSWYQQALGQGPQFIFQYYREEENGRGNFPPRFSGLQFPNYSSELNVNALELDDSALYLCASSRTGVEETQYFGPGTRLLVL.

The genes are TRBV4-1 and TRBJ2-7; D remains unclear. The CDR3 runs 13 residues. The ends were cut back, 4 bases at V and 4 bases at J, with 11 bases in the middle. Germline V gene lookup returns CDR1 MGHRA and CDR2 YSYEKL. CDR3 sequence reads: CASSPARGYEQYF. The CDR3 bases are TGCGCCAGCAGCCCGGCCCGCGGATACGAGCAGTACTTC.

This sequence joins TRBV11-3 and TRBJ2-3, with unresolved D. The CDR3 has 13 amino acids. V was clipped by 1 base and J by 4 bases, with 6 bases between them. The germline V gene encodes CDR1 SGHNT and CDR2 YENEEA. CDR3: CASSLGEADTQYF. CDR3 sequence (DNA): TGTGCCAGCAGCTTAGGAGAGGCAGATACGCAGTATTTT.

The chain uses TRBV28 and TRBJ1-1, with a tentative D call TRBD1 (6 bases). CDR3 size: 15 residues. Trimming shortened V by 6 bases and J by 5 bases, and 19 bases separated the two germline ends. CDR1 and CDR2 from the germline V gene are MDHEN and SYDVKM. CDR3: CASSQAGALGTEAFF. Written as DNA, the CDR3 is TGTGCCAGCAGCCAAGCGGGGGCCTTAGGGACTGAAGCTTTCTTT.

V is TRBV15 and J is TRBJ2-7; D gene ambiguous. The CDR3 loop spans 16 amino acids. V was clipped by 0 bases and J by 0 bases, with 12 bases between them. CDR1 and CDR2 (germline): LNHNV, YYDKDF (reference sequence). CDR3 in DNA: TGTGCCACCAGCAGAGATCGGCGGCTTAGCTCCTACGAGCAGTACTTC. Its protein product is CATSRDRRLSSYEQYF.

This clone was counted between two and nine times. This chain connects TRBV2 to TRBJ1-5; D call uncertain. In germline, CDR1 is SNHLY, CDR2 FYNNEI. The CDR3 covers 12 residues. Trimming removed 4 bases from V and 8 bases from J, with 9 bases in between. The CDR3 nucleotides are TGTGCCAGCAGTGCTACCTGGGAGCCCCAGCATTTT. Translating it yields CASSATWEPQHF.

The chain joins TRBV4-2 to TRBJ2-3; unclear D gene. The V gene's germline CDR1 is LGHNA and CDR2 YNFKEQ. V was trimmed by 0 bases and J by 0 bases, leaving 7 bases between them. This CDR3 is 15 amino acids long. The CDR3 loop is CASSQDAASTDTQYF. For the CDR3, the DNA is TGTGCCAGCAGCCAAGATGCAGCTAGCACAGATACGCAGTATTTT.

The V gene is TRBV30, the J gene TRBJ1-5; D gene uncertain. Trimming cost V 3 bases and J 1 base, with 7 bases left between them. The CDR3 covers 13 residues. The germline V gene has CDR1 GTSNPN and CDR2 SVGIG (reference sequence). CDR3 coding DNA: TGTGCCTGGAGGGCAGACAGCAATCAGCCCCAGCATTTT. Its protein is CAWRADSNQPQHF. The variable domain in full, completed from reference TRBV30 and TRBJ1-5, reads SQTIHQWPATLVQPVGSPLSLECTVEGTSNPNLYWYRQAAGRGLQLLFYSVGIGQISSEVPQNLSASRPQDRQFILSSKKLLLSDSGFYLCAWRADSNQPQHFGDGTRLSIL.

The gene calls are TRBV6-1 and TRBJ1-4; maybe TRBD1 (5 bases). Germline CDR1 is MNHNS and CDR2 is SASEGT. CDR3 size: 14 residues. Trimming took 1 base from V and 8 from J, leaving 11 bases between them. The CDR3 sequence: CASSEGGRGEKLFF. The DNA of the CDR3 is TGTGCCAGCAGTGAAGGGGGGAGAGGGGAAAAACTGTTTTTT.